The clone carrying this TCR beta chain was counted between two and nine times. The antigen is undetermined. Trimming pared 4 bases from V and 2 bases from J, leaving 11 bases between. There are 14 residues in the CDR3. Germline V gives CDR1 PRHDT, CDR2 FYEKMQ (reference sequence). The data were taken from a study of response to subunit inactivated influenza vaccine. Study findings and constraints: A suggestion made by the authors is that each seasonal influenza vaccination recruits few new T cells.

TCRdb passed the RT-PCR reads through MiXCR, listing each CDR3 protein once. This table holds about 540,000 distinct CDR3 sequences, 14% found once. This receptor was obtained from a man aged 50-60 years who received an inactivated influenza vaccine. The rearrangement uses TRBV13 and TRBJ1-2, with D possibly matching TRBD1 (6 bases). Sequenced here: PBMCs from blood, sampled 11 to 12 days after vaccination. The CDR3 DNA sequence: TGTGCCAGCAGCTCTTGGACAGCGAACTATGGCTACACCTTC. Translation: CASSSWTANYGYTF. Full variable domain (remainder filled in from reference TRBV13 and TRBJ1-2): AAGVIQSPRHLIKEKRETATLKCYPIPRHDTVYWYQQGPGQDPQFLISFYEKMQSDKGSIPDRFSAQQFSDYHSELNMSSLELGDSALYFCASSSWTANYGYTFGSGTRLTVV.